A single sample is the source of the 13 T cell receptor beta chains below, sequenced in a study of blood T cell repertoires in COVID-19. Using immunoSEQ multiplex PCR, the repertoire was profiled, and TCRdb retains in-frame clones only, with some absent. This table holds approximately 140,000 clones, just over 85% found once. Input material: peripheral blood. Receptors originate from a woman aged 55-69 years with acute or convalescent COVID-19.

The rearrangement uses TRBV4-2 and TRBJ1-2; D is possibly TRBD1 (6 bases). From germline, CDR1 is LGHNA and CDR2 YNFKEQ. The CDR3 runs 16 residues. V was pared by 0 bases and J by 0 bases, with 11 bases between. CDR3 sequence reads: CASSQDLKGANYGYTF. The CDR3 DNA sequence: TGTGCCAGCAGCCAAGATCTGAAGGGGGCTAACTATGGCTACACCTTC.

The chain has TRBV6-5 and TRBJ1-2; D unresolved. V was shortened by 5 bases and J by 0 bases, with 10 bases between the two germline ends. This CDR3 contains 14 residues. Germline V gene lookup returns CDR1 MNHEY and CDR2 SVGAGI. The CDR3 here is CASSRNTANYGYTF. CDR3 bases: TGTGCCAGCAGTCGCAACACAGCTAACTATGGCTACACCTTC.

V is TRBV6-2 or TRBV6-3 and J is TRBJ2-7; D is unresolved. The CDR3 has 12 amino acids. The germline CDR1 and CDR2 sequences are MNHEY and SVGEGT. V lost 3 bases to trimming and J lost 4 bases, with 7 bases between them. The CDR3 DNA reads as TGTGCCAGCAGTTATGCCGGGTACGAGCAGTACTTC. Protein product: CASSYAGYEQYF.

The table lists this clone with a count of one. The gene calls are TRBV4-3 and TRBJ2-3; TRBD1 matches 8 bases. The CDR3 contains 15 residues. The ends lost 4 bases at V and 3 bases at J; junction bases unmatched: 6. CDR1 and CDR2 from the germline V gene are LGHNA and YSLEER. CDR3 sequence (DNA): TGCGCCAGCAGCCCGGACAGGGAAGTAACAGATACGCAGTATTTT. Its protein is CASSPDREVTDTQYF.

This clone came up once. The CDR3 sequence is CASSSTGRQETQYF. In DNA form, the CDR3 reads TGTGCCAGCAGCTCGACAGGGAGACAAGAGACCCAGTACTTC. The chain is built from TRBV7-2 and TRBJ2-5; TRBD1 aligns across 7 bases. V was clipped by 4 bases and J by 2 bases; unmatched bases: 4. This CDR3 has 14 amino acids. Germline lookup yields CDR1 SGHTA and CDR2 FQGNSA.

This chain links TRBV18 with TRBJ2-5, with 9 bases fitting TRBD1. Trimming removed 3 bases from V and 5 bases from J; junction bases left unmatched: 7. The CDR3 extends over 15 amino acids. Germline V lookup: CDR1 KGHSH, CDR2 LQKENI. CDR3 region: CASSPRDRAWETQYF. The DNA for the CDR3 is TGTGCCAGCTCACCTCGGGACAGGGCCTGGGAGACCCAGTACTTC.

In this sample, this clone turned up once. The rearrangement uses TRBV20-1 and TRBJ2-5; the D is unclear. Trimming removed 6 bases at V and 7 bases at J, with 12 bases between. The germline CDR1 and CDR2 sequences are DFQATT and SNEGSKA (reference sequence). CDR3 length: 11 amino acids. The CDR3 here is CSASDLGTQYF. The CDR3 nucleotides are TGCAGTGCCTCCGATCTAGGGACCCAGTACTTC.

V and J are TRBV7-9 and TRBJ1-5; perhaps TRBD1 as D (6 bases). CDR1 SEHNR and CDR2 FQNEAQ come from the germline V gene (reference sequence). Trimming removed 5 bases from V and 0 bases from J, with 11 bases in between. The CDR3 length is 15 residues. The CDR3: CASSQDSSSNQPQHF. CDR3 in DNA: TGTGCCAGCAGCCAGGACAGCTCTAGCAATCAGCCCCAGCATTTT.

The genes are TRBV5-1 and TRBJ2-1, with TRBD2 identical over 7 bases. The CDR3 contains 16 residues. Germline V gene sequence: CDR1 SGHRS, CDR2 YFSETQ. Trimming removed 5 bases from V and 0 bases from J; junction bases left unmatched: 8. CDR3 bases: TGCGCCAGCAGGACTGAGCGGGGTCTCTCCTACAATGAGCAGTTCTTC. It codes for CASRTERGLSYNEQFF. Combining the CDR3 with reference TRBV5-1 and TRBJ2-1 gives the whole variable domain KAGVTQTPRYLIKTRGQQVTLSCSPISGHRSVSWYQQTPGQGLQFLFEYFSETQRNKGNFPGRFSGRQFSNSRSEMNVSTLELGDSALYLCASRTERGLSYNEQFFGPGTRLTVL.

The V gene is TRBV7-2, the J gene TRBJ1-2; 8 bases are a match to TRBD1. Trimming cost V 1 base and J 5 bases; bases outside gene matches: 15. This CDR3 comprises 18 residues. Looked up from germline, CDR1 is SGHTA and CDR2 is FQGNSA. The CDR3 coding sequence is TGTGCCAGCAGCTTAGGCGAGGGACAGGTGATGCTCCAGTATGGCTACACCTTC. Its protein product is CASSLGEGQVMLQYGYTF.

This rearrangement joins TRBV4-1 to TRBJ1-4, with 7 bases fitting TRBD1. Looked up from germline, CDR1 is MGHRA and CDR2 is YSYEKL. This CDR3 has 14 residues. J gave up 2 bases and V 4 bases, and 1 base lay outside the gene matches. For the CDR3, the DNA is TGCGCCAGCAGCCGCAGGGGGACTAATGAAAAACTGTTTTTT. Translating it yields CASSRRGTNEKLFF.

The V and J genes are TRBV6-5 and TRBJ2-3; 11 nucleotides agree with TRBD2. Germline V lookup: CDR1 MNHEY, CDR2 SVGAGI. The CDR3 spans 15 residues. The J segment lost 2 bases and the V segment lost 7 bases, leaving 5 bases of the junction unmatched. The CDR3 DNA sequence: TGTGCCAGCACCTCTAGCGGGGGGACCACAGATACGCAGTATTTT. Translating gives CASTSSGGTTDTQYF.

The chain combines TRBV27 with TRBJ1-1, with D perhaps TRBD1 (6 bases). CDR3 length equals 13 residues. Germline assignment: CDR1 MNHEY and CDR2 SMNVEV (reference sequence). V dropped 4 bases and J dropped 3 bases, with 9 bases sitting between them. Here the CDR3 reads CASSYRTDTEAFF. The CDR3 nucleotides are TGTGCCAGCAGTTACCGGACAGACACTGAAGCTTTCTTT.